The clone carrying this TCR beta chain was recorded a few times. An end of the junction differs from the germline gene, which may be a read error. The data belong to a study of blood T cells in healthy people across ages. A second PCR, run for about 7 to 12 cycles, used a sample-barcoded 5' primer plus a J-beta primer mix. Using its own MiXCR run on the 5' RACE reads, TCRdb lists one record per CDR3 protein. The top ten clones hold 15% to 20% of a sample with around 800,000 distinct CDR3 sequences, about half of them seen once. Germline loops: CDR1 SSHAT, CDR2 FNYEAQ (reference sequence). The CDR3 spans 13 residues.

The chain links TRBV7-7 to TRBJ2-3, with 8 bases lining up with TRBD2. The TCR sequence derives from a man of 80 years or more in good health. Sequenced: blood. The CDR3 loop is CASSKRETDTQYF. DNA for the CDR3: TGCGCCAGCAGTAAGCGGGAGACAGATACGCAGTATTTT.